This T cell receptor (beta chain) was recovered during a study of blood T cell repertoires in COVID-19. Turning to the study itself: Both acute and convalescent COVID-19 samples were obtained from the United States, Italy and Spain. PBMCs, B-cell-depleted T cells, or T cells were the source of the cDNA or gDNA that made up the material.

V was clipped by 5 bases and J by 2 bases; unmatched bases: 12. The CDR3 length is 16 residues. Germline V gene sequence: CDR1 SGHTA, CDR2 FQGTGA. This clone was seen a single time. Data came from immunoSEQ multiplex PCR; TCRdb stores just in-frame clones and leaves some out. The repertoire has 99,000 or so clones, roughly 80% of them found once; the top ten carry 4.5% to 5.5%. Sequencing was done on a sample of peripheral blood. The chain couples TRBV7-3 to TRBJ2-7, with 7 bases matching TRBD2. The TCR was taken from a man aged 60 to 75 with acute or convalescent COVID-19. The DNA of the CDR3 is TGTGCCAGCAGCCTGGGAGGGGCCCCAAGCCCCTACGAGCAGTACTTC. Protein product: CASSLGGAPSPYEQYF.